One sample yielded the 28 T cell receptor beta chains listed below, sequenced in a study of T cell repertoires in cytomegalovirus infection. No antigens are known for them. TCRdb processed the reads anew with MiXCR; each CDR3 protein has one entry. The sample consists of roughly 180,000 distinct CDR3 sequences, 20% to 25% of them appearing once. The specimen was CD8+ T cells from cultured PBMCs, collected from culture after CMV antigen stimulation. These receptors all come from a human donor in good health (CMV status not recorded). Some clones in this sample may be carry-over from other donors' samples.

J is TRBJ2-2 and V is TRBV12-3 or TRBV12-4; TRBD1 agrees at 9 bases. The J segment lost 0 bases and the V segment lost 5 bases, leaving 4 bases of the junction unmatched. The CDR3 loop spans 16 amino acids. The DNA of the CDR3 is TGTGCCAGCAGTAACCGGGACAGGGCGAACACCGGGGAGCTGTTTTTT. Translating it yields CASSNRDRANTGELFF.

The sample holds one count of this clonotype. The rearrangement uses TRBV12-5 and TRBJ1-5, with D unclear. The V gene's germline CDR1 is LGHNT and CDR2 FRNRAP. The V end was cut by 5 bases, the J end by 7 bases, with 6 bases between. This CDR3 contains 11 residues. CDR3 DNA: TGTGCTAGTGGTATTGAGCAGCCCCAGCATTTT. The encoded protein is CASGIEQPQHF.

In this sample, this clonotype turned up a few times. This chain connects TRBV12-3 or TRBV12-4 to TRBJ1-3; 7 bases line up with TRBD1. V trimming: 3 bases; J trimming: 2 bases; junction bases outside the gene matches: 1. This CDR3 contains 14 residues. CDR3 sequence reads: CASSFTGAGNTIYF. The CDR3 region has the DNA TGTGCCAGCAGTTTCACAGGGGCTGGAAACACCATATATTTT.

In the case of this clonotype: One end of the junction varies from germline; a read error may be responsible. J is TRBJ1-4 and V is TRBV4-1; weak D call: TRBD1 (6 bases). The CDR3 is 17 amino acids. The germline V gene encodes CDR1 MGHRA and CDR2 YSYEKL. CDR3 loop: CASTPRGGPVGSEKLFF. Written as DNA, the CDR3 is TGCGCCAGCACCCCCCGGGGGGGGCCGGTAGGTTCGGAAAAGCTGTTTTTT.

V is TRBV19 and J is TRBJ2-7; D possibly corresponds to TRBD2 (6 bases). The ends were cut back, 5 bases at V and 2 bases at J, with 16 bases in the middle. Germline assignment: CDR1 LNHDA and CDR2 SQIVND (reference sequence). This CDR3 spans 15 amino acids. Here the CDR3 reads CASSFSGGTPYEQYF. The DNA for the CDR3 is TGTGCCAGTAGTTTCTCCGGGGGAACTCCCTACGAGCAGTACTTC.

This clonotype has more than one count but fewer than ten. V and J are TRBV7-9 and TRBJ2-3, with TRBD2 matching over 11 bases. This CDR3 region has 18 residues. The germline gives CDR1 SEHNR, CDR2 FQNEAQ (reference sequence). V was pared by 5 bases and J by 3 bases, with 13 bases of the junction left unmatched. The CDR3 DNA reads TGTGCCAGCAGCCCGGGACTAGCGGATTCACCGGGAACAGATACGCAGTATTTT. Translated, it gives CASSPGLADSPGTDTQYF.

This chain joins TRBV6-1 and TRBJ2-7; unclear D gene. Germline CDR1 and CDR2: MNHNS and SASEGT. This CDR3 has 14 amino acids. V was trimmed by 3 bases and J by 2 bases, leaving 11 bases between them. The DNA of the CDR3 is TGTGCCAGCAGTGACCTGGCGGCAACCTACGAGCAGTACTTC. It translates to CASSDLAATYEQYF.

The chain couples TRBV7-6 to TRBJ2-1, with D unclear. V was pared by 5 bases and J by 0 bases, with 11 bases between. Germline V CDR1 and CDR2: SGHVS, FNYEAQ. The CDR3 is made up of 15 amino acids. This chain's CDR3 is CASSLDPGSYNEQFF. The DNA for the CDR3 is TGTGCCAGCAGCCTCGACCCAGGCTCCTACAATGAGCAGTTCTTC.

This clonotype showed up just a few times. The V and J genes are TRBV4-1 and TRBJ2-7, with 8 bases fitting TRBD1. V lost 0 bases and J lost 2; bases outside the gene matches: 6. This CDR3 is 16 amino acids long. Germline values: CDR1 MGHRA, CDR2 YSYEKL. This chain's CDR3 is CASSQDLGQGAYEQYF. The CDR3 nucleotides are TGCGCCAGCAGCCAAGACCTAGGACAGGGAGCCTACGAGCAGTACTTC.

The sample holds a few counts of this clonotype. J is TRBJ1-4 and V is TRBV11-2; unclear D gene. CDR3 length: 14 amino acids. Germline-derived CDR1 and CDR2 are SGHAT and FQNNGV. The germline V and J ends were trimmed by 2 bases and 10 bases, with 14 bases remaining between them. CDR3 coding DNA: TGTGCCAGCAGCTTATCAGTTTCCTCGGGAAAACTGTTTTTT. It encodes CASSLSVSSGKLFF.

This clonotype has at least ten counts. The J gene is TRBJ1-5, the V gene TRBV4-1; a weak D match, TRBD1 (6 bases). V lost 1 base, J lost 4 bases, and 8 bases lay in between. CDR3 length: 14 residues. CDR1 is MGHRA, CDR2 YSYEKL, per germline. DNA of the CDR3: TGCGCCAGCAGCCAAGGGACAGTAAATCAGCCCCAGCATTTT. This gives the protein CASSQGTVNQPQHF.

The rearrangement uses TRBV9 and TRBJ2-5, with D tentatively TRBD2 (5 bases). The CDR3 loop spans 12 amino acids. Per germline, CDR1 SGDLS and CDR2 YYNGEE. V lost 2 bases, J lost 5 bases, and 7 bases lay in between. CDR3 sequence: CASSVGGETQYF. The CDR3 DNA follows: TGTGCCAGCAGCGTTGGCGGGGAGACCCAGTACTTC.

The genes are TRBV6-6 and TRBJ1-2; D unresolved. Germline V CDR1 and CDR2: MNHNY, SVGAGI (reference sequence). The CDR3 is 15 residues long. V lost 0 bases to trimming and J lost 6 bases, with 14 bases between them. The CDR3 sequence: CASSYSDGSSDGYTF. As DNA, the CDR3 is TGTGCCAGCAGTTACTCGGACGGATCGTCGGATGGCTACACCTTC.

The V gene is TRBV6-5, the J gene TRBJ2-7; 12 bases line up with TRBD2. The trim removed 8 bases at V and 6 bases at J, leaving 8 bases unmatched. The CDR3 is made up of 14 amino acids. CDR1 is MNHEY and CDR2 is SVGAGI in the germline V gene. CDR3 protein: CASLATSGGGEQYF. The CDR3 DNA is TGTGCCAGCCTTGCGACTAGCGGGGGCGGCGAGCAGTACTTC.

Ten or more counts support this clonotype. The J gene is TRBJ1-2, the V gene TRBV7-9, with D possibly being TRBD1 (6 bases). V gave up 5 bases and J gave up 2 bases, with 9 bases separating them. The germline V gene encodes CDR1 SEHNR and CDR2 FQNEAQ (reference sequence). CDR3 length: 13 residues. The CDR3 DNA follows: TGTGCCAGCAGCCCACAGGGAAACTATGGCTACACCTTC. It specifies CASSPQGNYGYTF.

This clonotype has just a few counts. CDR3 amino acids: CASSPLSYNEQFF. Here the CDR3 DNA reads TGTGCCAGCAGCCCCCTCTCCTACAATGAGCAGTTCTTC. The chain couples TRBV7-8 to TRBJ2-1; D gene ambiguous. The ends were cut back, 5 bases at V and 0 bases at J, with 5 bases in the middle. This CDR3 is 13 amino acids long. Germline CDR1 reads SGHVS; CDR2 reads FQNEAQ.

The chain uses TRBV12-5 and TRBJ1-2; tentative D call: TRBD1 (6 bases). V gave up 5 bases and J gave up 4 bases, with 11 bases separating them. The CDR3 covers 13 residues. The germline V gene encodes CDR1 LGHNT and CDR2 FRNRAP. In nucleotides, the CDR3 is TGTGCTAGTGGTCCCGGACAGTTCTATGGCTACACCTTC. It codes for CASGPGQFYGYTF.

V is TRBV28 and J is TRBJ1-6; 8 nucleotides align to TRBD1. The junction had 7 bases not matched to a gene; V was cut back by 5 bases and J by 10 bases. The CDR3 is made up of 14 amino acids. Germline V gene sequence: CDR1 MDHEN, CDR2 SYDVKM. Here the CDR3 reads CASSATGVGSPLHF. The CDR3 nucleotides are TGTGCCAGCAGTGCGACAGGGGTTGGCTCACCCCTCCACTTT. The variable domain in full, with the rest retrieved from reference TRBV28 and TRBJ1-6, is DVKVTQSSRYLVKRTGEKVFLECVQDMDHENMFWYRQDPGLGLRLIYFSYDVKMKEKGDIPEGYSVSREKKERFSLILESASTNQTSMYLCASSATGVGSPLHFGNGTRLTVT.

J is TRBJ2-1 and V is TRBV7-8, with 10 bases that match TRBD2. CDR1 and CDR2 from the germline V gene are SGHVS and FQNEAQ. V was pared by 0 bases and J by 9 bases, with 2 bases of the junction left unmatched. CDR3 length: 14 residues. CDR3 region: CASSLAEREGEQFF. CDR3 nucleotide sequence: TGTGCCAGCAGCTTAGCGGAGCGGGAGGGTGAGCAGTTCTTC.

This chain links TRBV29-1 with TRBJ2-7; 10 bases are a match to TRBD2. Germline assignment: CDR1 SQVTM and CDR2 ANQGSEA. The CDR3 spans 15 residues. Germline trimming cut 0 bases from V and 2 bases from J; bases unmatched to any gene: 4. Written as DNA, the CDR3 is TGCAGCGTTGAAGATCTCAGCGGGGGGGCCTACGAGCAGTACTTC. This translates into CSVEDLSGGAYEQYF.

The V and J genes are TRBV19 and TRBJ2-1; D remains unclear. Trimming took off 10 bases at V and 9 bases at J, with 19 bases between the two ends. Germline V lookup: CDR1 LNHDA, CDR2 SQIVND (reference sequence). The length of the CDR3 is 13 residues. CDR3 nucleotides: TGTGCCATCGGGCCCCAAGAGCCAATTGAGCAGTTCTTC. As protein: CAIGPQEPIEQFF.

This clonotype was seen only a few times. CDR3 DNA: TGTGCCAGCAGCCATTCACCTCACAGGGCCTCCGACTCTGGGGCCAACGTCCTGACTTTC. It is translated as CASSHSPHRASDSGANVLTF. The chain couples TRBV14 to TRBJ2-6; possible D gene TRBD1, 6 bases. The germline CDR1 and CDR2 sequences are SGHDN and FVKESK. The V end lost 3 bases, the J end lost 0 bases, and 21 bases lay between the germline ends. This CDR3 spans 20 amino acids.

This clonotype was detected ten times or more. The genes are TRBV7-2 and TRBJ1-2, with TRBD1 matching over 7 bases. Germline assignment: CDR1 SGHTA and CDR2 FQGNSA. J lost 8 bases, V lost 5 bases, and 14 bases had no gene match. The CDR3 runs to 15 residues. The CDR3 loop reads CASSPRDSPLGGYTF. For the CDR3, the DNA is TGTGCCAGCAGCCCCAGGGACAGCCCCCTGGGGGGCTACACCTTC.

The genes are TRBV7-2 and TRBJ2-3; 9 positions agree with TRBD2. The germline V gene has CDR1 SGHTA and CDR2 FQGNSA. V was clipped by 5 bases and J by 0 bases; unmatched bases: 3. The CDR3 covers 15 residues. Here the CDR3 reads CASSPLAGSTDTQYF. DNA of the CDR3: TGTGCCAGCAGCCCTCTAGCGGGGAGCACAGATACGCAGTATTTT.

The chain is built from TRBV7-6 and TRBJ2-3; D unresolved. Germline V lookup: CDR1 SGHVS, CDR2 FNYEAQ. This CDR3 comprises 18 residues. V was trimmed by 1 base and J by 3 bases, leaving 20 bases between them. The CDR3 DNA reads TGTGCCAGCAGCTTAGTTCGAGACTCCCCCGTGTCAACAGATACGCAGTATTTT. Translating it yields CASSLVRDSPVSTDTQYF.

The J gene is TRBJ2-2, the V gene TRBV6-2 or TRBV6-3; D is possibly TRBD1 or TRBD2 (6 bases each). CDR3 length equals 13 residues. V was clipped by 6 bases and J by 7 bases, with 12 bases between them. CDR1 is MNHEY, CDR2 SVGEGT, per germline. Here the CDR3 DNA reads TGTGCCAGCAGAGCAGGGGAGGACGGGGAGCTGTTTTTT. Protein sequence: CASRAGEDGELFF.

This chain joins TRBV28 and TRBJ2-7; D could derive from TRBD1 or TRBD2 (5 bases each). V lost 6 bases and J 5 bases, leaving 23 bases between the germline ends. Germline-derived CDR1 and CDR2 are MDHEN and SYDVKM. The CDR3 contains 16 residues. The chain's CDR3 is CASSSISGAKIHEQYF. CDR3 nucleotides: TGTGCCAGCAGCTCCATATCCGGGGCCAAGATCCACGAGCAGTACTTC. Full variable domain (rest looked up from reference TRBV28 and TRBJ2-7): DVKVTQSSRYLVKRTGEKVFLECVQDMDHENMFWYRQDPGLGLRLIYFSYDVKMKEKGDIPEGYSVSREKKERFSLILESASTNQTSMYLCASSSISGAKIHEQYFGPGTRLTVT.

Only a few counts were recorded for this clonotype. The chain links TRBV7-2 to TRBJ2-2; D ambiguous. Germline assignment: CDR1 SGHTA and CDR2 FQGNSA. Trimming stripped 4 bases from V and 2 bases from J, with 11 bases between. CDR3 length: 15 residues. The CDR3, as DNA: TGTGCCAGCAGCTCCCGTATCGAAAACACCGGGGAGCTGTTTTTT. Encoded protein: CASSSRIENTGELFF.